Below are 27 T cell receptor beta chains sequenced from a single sample in a study of blood T cell repertoires in COVID-19. TCRdb's copy holds only in-frame clones and misses some; the assay was immunoSEQ multiplex PCR. The sample lists about 50,000 clones, around nine tenths occurring once. The specimen sequenced was peripheral blood. These receptors all come from a man aged 55-75 years with active or convalescent COVID-19.

The chain has TRBV28 and TRBJ2-5; perhaps TRBD2 as D (6 bases). In germline, CDR1 is MDHEN, CDR2 SYDVKM. V lost 5 bases and J lost 1, with 11 bases in between. The CDR3 loop spans 14 amino acids. CDR3 nucleotides: TGTGCCAGCAGTCCCGGGAGTTCCCAAGAGACCCAGTACTTC. Its protein product is CASSPGSSQETQYF.

The rearrangement joins TRBV28 to TRBJ1-2; 9 bases are a match to TRBD1. The V segment lost 8 bases and the J segment 5 bases; nucleotides outside the gene matches: 6. The CDR3 contains 13 residues. Germline-derived CDR1 and CDR2 are MDHEN and SYDVKM. As DNA, the CDR3 is TGTGCCAGCGGAACAGGGGGCCCTTATGGCTACACCTTC. It yields the protein CASGTGGPYGYTF.

This clone was counted a single time. V gene TRBV10-3 combines with J gene TRBJ2-7; 9 positions agree with TRBD1. V was pared by 2 bases and J by 5 bases, with 1 base of the junction left unmatched. CDR3 size: 13 residues. Germline V lookup: CDR1 ENHRY, CDR2 SYGVKD. DNA for the CDR3: TGTGCCATCAGTGAGCGGGACAGGGACGAGCAGTACTTC. It yields the protein CAISERDRDEQYF.

V and J are TRBV28 and TRBJ1-1, with 7 bases fitting TRBD1. The CDR3 runs to 14 residues. The trim removed 6 bases at V and 1 base at J, leaving 5 bases unmatched. From germline, CDR1 is MDHEN and CDR2 SYDVKM. The CDR3 loop reads CASSSTGQNTEAFF. The CDR3 nucleotides read TGTGCCAGCAGCTCGACAGGGCAGAACACTGAAGCTTTCTTT.

V and J are TRBV7-3 and TRBJ2-5; 7 bases are a match to TRBD1. The CDR3 extends over 14 amino acids. With V trimmed by 5 bases and J by 5 bases, 8 bases remained unmatched. The germline V gene has CDR1 SGHTA and CDR2 FQGTGA. In DNA form, the CDR3 reads TGTGCCAGCAGCACCGGGACAGCTGGGGAGACCCAGTACTTC. Protein sequence: CASSTGTAGETQYF.

This clone has only one observation. The genes are TRBV5-4 and TRBJ1-2, with 8 nucleotides matching TRBD1. The CDR3 loop spans 14 amino acids. CDR1 is SGHNT, CDR2 YYREEE, per germline (reference sequence). V was clipped by 4 bases and J by 4 bases; unmatched bases: 6. CDR3 protein: CASSAETGAYGYTF. In DNA, the CDR3 is TGTGCCAGCAGCGCAGAGACAGGGGCCTATGGCTACACCTTC.

The V and J genes are TRBV5-7 and TRBJ2-7; D may be TRBD2 (6 bases). TRBV5-7 is filed as an ORF, its function uncertain. The CDR3 totals 13 residues. The V and J ends lost 5 bases and 2 bases respectively, with 11 bases between them. The CDR3 sequence: CASSVGGTYEQYF. Here the CDR3 DNA reads TGTGCCAGCAGTGTGGGGGGAACCTACGAGCAGTACTTC.

The chain joins TRBV12-3 or TRBV12-4 to TRBJ1-5, with a weak D call TRBD1 (6 bases). V lost 10 bases and J lost 1, with 11 bases in between. CDR3 length equals 13 residues. The DNA of the CDR3 is TGTGCCACCTTAGGACAGAGCAATCAGCCCCAGCATTTT. As protein: CATLGQSNQPQHF.

The chain joins TRBV25-1 to TRBJ2-2; possibly TRBD1 for D (6 bases). The germline CDR1 and CDR2 sequences are MGHDK and SYGVNS. The CDR3 is 15 residues long. With 4 bases removed from V and 0 bases from J, the gap between germline ends came to 9 bases. CDR3 residues: CASSGQDPNTGELFF. The DNA for the CDR3 is TGTGCCAGCAGTGGACAGGATCCGAACACCGGGGAGCTGTTTTTT. Variable domain in full (rest from reference TRBV25-1 and TRBJ2-2): EADIYQTPRYLVIGTGKKITLECSQTMGHDKMYWYQQDPGMELHLIHYSYGVNSTEKGDLSSESTVSRIRTEHFPLTLESARPSHTSQYLCASSGQDPNTGELFFGEGSRLTVL.

The chain recombines TRBV6-1 with TRBJ2-3, with a possible D match to TRBD1 (6 bases). The CDR3 loop spans 15 amino acids. Trimming took 3 bases from V and 9 from J, leaving 19 bases between them. The V gene's germline CDR1 is MNHNS and CDR2 SASEGT. CDR3 region: CASSDYTTGQGTQYF. The CDR3 coding sequence is TGTGCCAGCAGTGATTATACAACAGGCCAGGGGACGCAGTATTTT.

As DNA, the CDR3 is TGTGCCAGCAGCTTAGGCCACAGTGCAACTAATGAAAAACTGTTTTTT. Translating gives CASSLGHSATNEKLFF. The chain combines TRBV7-2 with TRBJ1-4; D is ambiguous. The CDR3 consists of 16 residues. CDR1 and CDR2 (germline): SGHTA, FQGNSA. Trimming took off 1 base at V and 0 bases at J, with 9 bases between the two ends. Together with reference TRBV7-2 and TRBJ1-4, the CDR3 gives the full variable domain: GAGVSQSPSNKVTEKGKDVELRCDPISGHTALYWYRQSLGQGLEFLIYFQGNSAPDKSGLPSDRFSAERTGGSVSTLTIQRTQQEDSAVYLCASSLGHSATNEKLFFGSGTQLSVL.

The gene calls are TRBV24-1 and TRBJ2-7; TRBD1 agrees at 10 bases. CDR3 length: 17 amino acids. CDR1 and CDR2 (germline): KGHDR, SFDVKD. The junction had 13 bases not matched to a gene; V was cut back by 3 bases and J by 6 bases. CDR3 protein: CATSDTPTGGLVGEQYF. CDR3 bases: TGTGCCACCAGTGATACTCCGACAGGGGGCCTGGTTGGCGAGCAGTACTTC.

V is TRBV5-1 and J is TRBJ2-3; D is undetermined. V was shortened by 5 bases and J by 0 bases, with 10 bases between the two germline ends. This CDR3 has 14 residues. From germline, CDR1 is SGHRS and CDR2 YFSETQ. CDR3 bases: TGCGCCAGCAGGTATACTCCTAGCACAGATACGCAGTATTTT. Residues: CASRYTPSTDTQYF.

The table lists this clone with a count of one. The gene calls are TRBV11-1 and TRBJ1-1, with TRBD1 as a possible D gene (5 bases). Trimming left V 3 bases short and J 4 bases short, with 12 bases between. Per the germline V gene, CDR1 is SGHAT and CDR2 is FQDESV (reference sequence). The CDR3 contains 14 residues. The CDR3, as DNA: TGTGCCAGCAGCTTTTCGACAGCTGGCACTGAAGCTTTCTTT. This gives the protein CASSFSTAGTEAFF.

The V gene is TRBV2, the J gene TRBJ1-1; TRBD1 matches at 11 bases. Per germline, CDR1 SNHLY and CDR2 FYNNEI. J lost 9 bases, V lost 6 bases, and 3 bases had no gene match. The CDR3 has 12 amino acids. The chain's CDR3 is CASSGQGAKAFF. In DNA form, the CDR3 reads TGTGCCAGCAGCGGACAGGGGGCAAAAGCTTTCTTT.

This clone appeared once. The chain couples TRBV28 to TRBJ2-1; 11 bases are a match to TRBD2. V shed 2 bases and J 3 bases; nucleotides not matched to a gene: 3. The CDR3 runs to 16 residues. Germline values: CDR1 MDHEN, CDR2 SYDVKM. The CDR3 coding sequence is TGTGCCAGCAGTTTACCCCTAGCGGGGGGCTACAATGAGCAGTTCTTC. Protein product: CASSLPLAGGYNEQFF.

This rearrangement joins TRBV13 to TRBJ1-1; 9 bases are shared with TRBD1. Germline CDR1 PRHDT, CDR2 FYEKMQ (reference sequence). V lost 5 bases, J lost 2 bases, and 12 bases stayed unmatched. CDR3 size: 17 residues. CDR3 amino acids: CASSGLAGQGLNTEAFF. The CDR3 DNA follows: TGTGCCAGCAGCGGCCTCGCAGGACAGGGGCTAAACACTGAAGCTTTCTTT. The whole variable domain, remainder taken from reference TRBV13 and TRBJ1-1, is AAGVIQSPRHLIKEKRETATLKCYPIPRHDTVYWYQQGPGQDPQFLISFYEKMQSDKGSIPDRFSAQQFSDYHSELNMSSLELGDSALYFCASSGLAGQGLNTEAFFGQGTRLTVV.

The V and J genes are TRBV6-5 and TRBJ1-1; TRBD1 matches 8 bases. This CDR3 spans 14 amino acids. J was trimmed by 5 bases and V by 6 bases; bases with no gene match: 8. Germline assignment: CDR1 MNHEY and CDR2 SVGAGI. The CDR3 loop is CASRTGQGKTEAFF. CDR3 nucleotides: TGTGCCAGCAGGACAGGACAGGGAAAGACTGAAGCTTTCTTT.

The rearrangement uses TRBV9 and TRBJ2-7; D is ambiguous. There are 14 residues in the CDR3. Germline CDR1 and CDR2: SGDLS and YYNGEE. Trimming stripped 0 bases from V and 4 bases from J, with 11 bases between. The CDR3 is CASSVGQDLYEQYF. For the CDR3, the DNA is TGTGCCAGCAGCGTAGGGCAGGATCTGTACGAGCAGTACTTC.

The CDR3 DNA follows: TGCAGTGCCTATAAGAACACTGAAGCTTTCTTT. Protein: CSAYKNTEAFF. The gene calls are TRBV20-1 and TRBJ1-1, with no clear D. The CDR3 loop spans 11 amino acids. V lost 6 bases and J lost 1, with 6 bases in between. Germline V lookup: CDR1 DFQATT, CDR2 SNEGSKA (reference sequence).

This chain links TRBV4-3 with TRBJ1-2; 7 positions match TRBD1. Per the germline V gene, CDR1 is LGHNA and CDR2 is YSLEER. There are 15 residues in the CDR3. The ends lost 2 bases at V and 5 bases at J; junction bases unmatched: 8. The CDR3 DNA reads TGCGCCAGCAGCCAATGGAGGACAGGAACTTATGGCTACACCTTC. Translation: CASSQWRTGTYGYTF.

For the CDR3, the DNA is TGTGCCAGCAGCGTAGGACAGGGGGTCCCCTACGAGCAGTACTTC. Amino acid sequence: CASSVGQGVPYEQYF. The V and J genes are TRBV9 and TRBJ2-7; 9 positions agree with TRBD1. From germline, CDR1 is SGDLS and CDR2 YYNGEE. CDR3 size: 15 residues. V trimming: 0 bases; J trimming: 2 bases; junction bases outside the gene matches: 3.

The rearrangement joins TRBV5-4 to TRBJ2-1, with 8 bases fitting TRBD2. V trimming: 0 bases; J trimming: 13 bases; junction bases outside the gene matches: 15. In germline, CDR1 is SGHNT, CDR2 YYREEE (reference sequence). The CDR3 consists of 16 residues. This CDR3 is CASSLANRSPGGGQFF. Written as DNA, the CDR3 is TGTGCCAGCAGCTTGGCAAATAGGTCACCCGGGGGGGGACAGTTCTTC.

The chain combines TRBV10-3 with TRBJ1-4, with 7 nucleotides matching TRBD1. The CDR3 extends over 15 amino acids. V shed 8 bases, J shed 8 bases, and the junction held 14 bases outside the gene matches. Germline V gene sequence: CDR1 ENHRY, CDR2 SYGVKD. CDR3 sequence: CAIRRDREGGEKLFF. The CDR3 DNA sequence: TGTGCCATCCGACGAGACAGGGAAGGAGGGGAAAAACTGTTTTTT.

The rearrangement links TRBV9 to TRBJ2-5; tentatively, D is TRBD2 (5 bases). The CDR3 is made up of 14 amino acids. V dropped 3 bases and J dropped 3 bases, with 12 bases sitting between them. The germline V gene encodes CDR1 SGDLS and CDR2 YYNGEE. Here the CDR3 reads CASSARGTKETQYF. The CDR3 DNA reads TGTGCCAGCAGCGCACGGGGTACCAAAGAGACCCAGTACTTC.

The chain uses TRBV6-6 and TRBJ2-1; tentatively, D is TRBD2 (5 bases). V lost 0 bases and J lost 7, with 7 bases in between. The CDR3 totals 13 residues. The germline V gene has CDR1 MNHNY and CDR2 SVGAGI (reference sequence). CDR3 residues: CASSYSWENEQFF. In DNA form, the CDR3 reads TGTGCCAGCAGTTACTCGTGGGAGAATGAGCAGTTCTTC.

The chain combines TRBV28 with TRBJ1-5; 7 nucleotides align to TRBD1. In germline, CDR1 is MDHEN, CDR2 SYDVKM. V lost 6 bases and J lost 4; bases outside the gene matches: 12. The CDR3 loop spans 16 amino acids. The CDR3 coding sequence is TGTGCCAGCAGGCGGGCAGGGGGTTCTGGGAATCAGCCCCAGCATTTT. Protein: CASRRAGGSGNQPQHF.